The 9 T cell receptor beta chains below were found in one sample sequenced in a study of post-analysis software for immune sequencing data. Each TCR beta cDNA library carried unique molecular identifiers. TCRdb analysed the PCR reads with MiXCR anew, one entry per CDR3 protein. Altogether under 650,000 distinct CDR3 sequences are present, around 47% being singletons, with the ten largest covering under 2%. No cognate antigen is known for these TCRs. General study results and limits: Among roughly five TRBV segments more frequent in patients than controls were TRBV5-6, TRBV5-1 and TRBV20-1.

Sequenced: blood. Receptors originate from a girl between 10 and 17 years old with multiple sclerosis.

This clonotype was detected only a few times. V and J are TRBV5-1 and TRBJ2-1; 10 bases fit TRBD1. CDR1 and CDR2 (germline): SGHRS, YFSETQ. With V trimmed by 3 bases and J by 2 bases, 2 bases remained unmatched. The CDR3 has 15 residues. CDR3 amino acids: CASSSDRGPYNEQFF. In nucleotides, the CDR3 is TGCGCCAGCAGCTCCGACAGGGGGCCCTACAATGAGCAGTTCTTC.

CDR3 bases: TGTGCCAGCAGCTTAGACGCAAGTCTAATCGAGACCCAGTACTTC. This codes for CASSLDASLIETQYF. The gene calls are TRBV7-9 and TRBJ2-5, with no clear D. Trimming cost V 1 base and J 5 bases, with 14 bases left between them. CDR1 is SEHNR and CDR2 is FQNEAQ in the germline V gene (reference sequence). CDR3 size: 15 residues.

V usage is TRBV4-1 and J usage is TRBJ2-5, with D maybe TRBD2 (7 bases). The CDR3 contains 15 residues. Germline V gene sequence: CDR1 MGHRA, CDR2 YSYEKL. Trimming removed 3 bases from V and 4 bases from J, with 15 bases in between. In nucleotides, the CDR3 is TGCGCCAGCAGCCAGGGGGGGCCTAAGAGAGAGACCCAGTACTTC. Translating it yields CASSQGGPKRETQYF.

CDR3 sequence: CASSYGDSRNEKLFF. The CDR3 coding sequence is TGTGCCAGCAGTTATGGGGACAGCCGGAATGAAAAACTGTTTTTT. The rearrangement joins TRBV6-5 to TRBJ1-4; 7 nucleotides match TRBD1. The CDR3 has 15 amino acids. The V gene end was trimmed by 3 bases and the J gene end by 5 bases; junction bases not matched to a gene: 6. Germline V gives CDR1 MNHEY, CDR2 SVGAGI.

The chain carries TRBV2 and TRBJ2-1; D ambiguous. V gave up 4 bases and J gave up 0 bases, with 16 bases separating them. CDR3 size: 17 residues. CDR1 and CDR2 (germline): SNHLY, FYNNEI. The CDR3 DNA follows: TGTGCCAGCAGTGGCTTAGAGACCGTGAGCTCCTACAATGAGCAGTTCTTC. Translated, it gives CASSGLETVSSYNEQFF.

The chain links TRBV7-2 to TRBJ1-1; D possibly corresponds to TRBD1 (5 bases). CDR1 and CDR2 from the germline V gene are SGHTA and FQGNSA. CDR3 length equals 14 residues. V was shortened by 4 bases and J by 1 base, with 10 bases between the two germline ends. The CDR3 spells CASSYGHTNTEAFF. Written as DNA, the CDR3 is TGTGCCAGCAGCTATGGACACACGAACACTGAAGCTTTCTTT.

This sequence joins TRBV29-1 and TRBJ2-5; 7 positions match TRBD2. Trimming at V came to 7 bases and at J to 4 bases, leaving 12 bases not matched to a gene. This CDR3 region has 14 residues. CDR1 and CDR2 from the germline V gene are SQVTM and ANQGSEA. The CDR3 DNA reads as TGCAGCGCCGGGGGGACCCTAAGGAGAGAGACCCAGTACTTC. It yields the protein CSAGGTLRRETQYF.

The chain carries TRBV6-1 and TRBJ1-1; TRBD1 agrees at 10 bases. The CDR3 has 18 amino acids. Germline V gene lookup returns CDR1 MNHNS and CDR2 SASEGT. The junction had 15 bases not matched to a gene; V was cut back by 6 bases and J by 2 bases. The CDR3 spells CASRTLTSRDRGNTEAFF. The DNA of the CDR3 is TGTGCCAGCAGGACCCTTACGTCCCGGGACAGGGGCAACACTGAAGCTTTCTTT.

The rearrangement uses TRBV5-1 and TRBJ2-7; tentatively, D is TRBD2 (7 bases). CDR3 size: 17 residues. Germline-derived CDR1 and CDR2 are SGHRS and YFSETQ. V lost 0 bases and J 2 bases, leaving 18 bases between the germline ends. The CDR3 here is CASSLDYGGHPPYEQYF. Written as DNA, the CDR3 is TGCGCCAGCAGCTTGGACTACGGGGGGCACCCTCCCTACGAGCAGTACTTC.